This TCR beta chain originates from a study of response to subunit inactivated influenza vaccine. TCRdb passed the RT-PCR reads through MiXCR, listing each CDR3 protein once. The profile covers 450,000 to 600,000 distinct CDR3 sequences, with roughly 8.2% appearing a single time and roughly 13% taken by the ten largest. Losses at the gene ends were 5 bases for V and 0 bases for J; bases not matched to a gene: 4. Germline V CDR1 and CDR2: SGHAT, FQNNGV. The CDR3 spans 16 residues. The chain recombines TRBV11-2 with TRBJ2-1; 10 positions match TRBD2. The clonotype originates from a man between 50 and 69 years old who received an inactivated influenza vaccine. Specimen: PBMCs from blood, collected roughly 24 months after vaccination. The CDR3 DNA reads as TGTGCCAGCAGCCCAGCTAGCGGGAGCTCCTACAATGAGCAGTTCTTC. This encodes CASSPASGSSYNEQFF.